This T cell receptor beta chain stems from a study of early T cells in non-severe SARS-CoV-2 infection (dated by TCRdb to about 2021). About the full investigation: Because TCR sequencing relied on bulk RNA taken from unsorted whole blood, pairing of alpha and beta chains was not possible. The paper as a whole reports these results and caveats: VDJdb matching was skewed toward anti-spike CD8 responses and likely underestimated virus-specific expansions by missing private and CD4 specificities.

Library preparation employed 5' RACE. The reads were generated on a NextSeq 500. In the TCR library protocol, unique molecular identifiers were attached to individual cDNA molecules to correct for PCR bias and sequencing error. Both TCR alpha and beta chains were sequenced, and tight co-correlation was observed between alpha and beta sequence abundances in each sample. As for how the authors treated the data: Decombinator V4 was used to annotate the V gene, J gene and CDR3 of the TCR sequences. Expanded TCRs were defined as changing significantly between any two time points under a Poisson model with p below 0.0001. TCR abundances were normalised to the total number of TCRs sequenced per sample and expressed as counts per million. MAIT TCRs were defined by TRAV1-2 paired with TRAJ12, TRAJ20 or TRAJ33, and iNKT TCRs by TRAV10 paired with TRAJ18. A search of VDJdb, accessed on 1 November 2021, was run for TCRs annotated to CMV, EBV and SARS-CoV-2, with TCRs annotated for multiple antigens excluded. TCRdb's own reprocessing of the public reads used fastp at Q25 and MiXCR and kept productive beta chains. Each entry is one CDR3 protein sequence, shown with its most common DNA and genes. Clone size and V and J calls follow TCRdb, not the original study. Here the sample has some 70,000 distinct CDR3 sequences; roughly a tenth occur a single time. About 6.1% of the sample lies in the top ten.

This clonotype came up many times. Its antigen remains unidentified. No qualities accompany the bases; no much larger clone lies one base away. This was a case-control study nested in a cohort of healthcare workers in London, UK, who had nasopharyngeal swab PCR tests and blood samples taken every week. Between 23 and 31 March 2020, the week of the UK lockdown, healthcare workers were enrolled and then followed up weekly for as long as 16 weeks. CDR1 is given as LGHNT and CDR2 as FRNRAP, both from the germline V gene. At the junction V is shortened by 1 base and J by 1 base, with 10 bases in between. The cysteine opens and the phenylalanine closes a CDR3 of 15 amino acids. Of all the DNA, just the CDR3 is kept, 45 bases in frame from base 1.

The sample was whole blood. The receptor comes from an adult who was a healthcare worker with PCR-confirmed SARS-CoV-2 infection or an uninfected control (not recorded which). The chain is made from TRBV12-5 and TRBJ1-1; the D gene cannot be resolved reliably. DNA sequence: TGTGCTAGTGGTTTGGGGGTGTCAGGGAACACTGAAGCTTTCTTT. This translates into CASGLGVSGNTEAFF.